This TCR beta chain was identified in a study of shared clonotypes between healthy human individuals. Produced via immunoSEQ multiplex PCR; TCRdb's table is partial and in-frame only. The top ten hold 0.5% to 0.65% of the sample, which has over a million clones, roughly 74% seen once. Naive CD4+ cells were CD45RA-selected; the remaining cells were memory. Germline V lookup: CDR1 LNHDA, CDR2 SQIVND (reference sequence). Trimming cost V 4 bases and J 2 bases; bases outside gene matches: 9. The CDR3 sequence is 16 residues long. What was sequenced was memory CD4+ T cells from PBMCs. Subset meaning: CD45RA-negative fraction. The chain is built from TRBV19 and TRBJ2-7, with TRBD1 matching 9 bases. The receptor comes from a man between 18 and 35 years old in good health. Some clones in this sample may be carry-over from other donors' samples. CDR3 sequence reads: CASSKYTGTGTYEQYF. DNA of the CDR3: TGTGCCAGTAGTAAGTACACCGGGACAGGGACCTACGAGCAGTACTTC.